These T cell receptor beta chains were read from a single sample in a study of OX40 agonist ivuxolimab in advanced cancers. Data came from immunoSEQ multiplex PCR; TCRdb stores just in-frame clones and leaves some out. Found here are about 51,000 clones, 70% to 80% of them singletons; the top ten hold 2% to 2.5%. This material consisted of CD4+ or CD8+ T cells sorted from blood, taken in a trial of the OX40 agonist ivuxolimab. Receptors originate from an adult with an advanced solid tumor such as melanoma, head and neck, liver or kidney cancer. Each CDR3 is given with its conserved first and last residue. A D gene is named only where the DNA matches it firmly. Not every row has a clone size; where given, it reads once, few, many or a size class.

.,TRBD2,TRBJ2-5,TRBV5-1,CASSLMLAGGEGETQYF,TGCGCCAGCAGCTTGATGCTAGCGGGAGGGGAAGGGGAGACCCAGTACTTC
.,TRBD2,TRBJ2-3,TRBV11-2,CASSETSAGTDTQYF,TGTGCCAGCAGCGAAACTAGCGCCGGCACAGATACGCAGTATTTT
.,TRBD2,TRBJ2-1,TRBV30,CAWSPGRADGDEQFF,TGTGCCTGGAGCCCCGGGAGGGCCGACGGAGATGAGCAGTTCTTC
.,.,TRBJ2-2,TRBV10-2,CASSGNTGELFF,TGCGCCAGCAGCGGGAACACCGGGGAGCTGTTTTTT
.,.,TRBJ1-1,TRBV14,CASSQGSRQGGKTEAFF,TGTGCCAGCAGCCAAGGGTCTCGGCAGGGTGGGAAAACTGAAGCTTTCTTT
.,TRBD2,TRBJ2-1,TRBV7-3,CASSLKPGLAGNKGSYNEQFF,TGTGCCAGCAGCCTAAAACCGGGACTAGCGGGGAACAAGGGGAGCTACAATGAGCAGTTCTTC
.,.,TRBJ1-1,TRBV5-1,CASSSAGTVKNTEAFF,TGCGCCAGCAGCTCCGCCGGGACGGTGAAGAACACTGAAGCTTTCTTT
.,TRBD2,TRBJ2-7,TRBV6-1,CASIISGGSSYEQYF,TGTGCCAGCATAATTTCGGGAGGCAGCTCCTACGAGCAGTACTTC
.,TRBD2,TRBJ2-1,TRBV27,CASGAGEYNEQFF,TGTGCCAGCGGAGCGGGAGAGTACAATGAGCAGTTCTTC
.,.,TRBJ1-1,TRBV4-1,CASSQEVWLNTEAFF,TGCGCCAGCAGCCAAGAAGTTTGGTTGAACACTGAAGCTTTCTTT
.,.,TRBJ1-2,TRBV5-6,CASSLNTASNYGYTF,TGTGCCAGCAGCTTGAATACAGCCTCTAACTATGGCTACACCTTC
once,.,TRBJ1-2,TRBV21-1,CASVQLYGYTF,TGTGCCAGCGTCCAGCTTTATGGCTACACCTTC
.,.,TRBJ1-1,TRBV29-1,CSVRGWVDTEAFF,TGCAGCGTTCGAGGGTGGGTGGACACTGAAGCTTTCTTT
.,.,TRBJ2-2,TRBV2,CASSRTDPNTGELFF,TGTGCCAGCAGTAGGACAGACCCGAACACCGGGGAGCTGTTTTTT